One and the same sample provided the 23 T cell receptor beta chains below, sequenced in a study of blood T cells in healthy people across ages. A second 7 to 11 cycle PCR used barcoded and J-beta primers. A single record per CDR3 protein comes from TCRdb applying MiXCR to the 5' RACE reads. The table records roughly 790,000 distinct CDR3 sequences, roughly 43% of them present only once. Sample: blood. The source is a woman aged 60-75 years in good health.

The CDR3 here is CASSDKGGDAGANVLTF. In DNA form, the CDR3 reads TGTGCCAGCAGTGACAAAGGGGGGGACGCTGGGGCCAACGTCCTGACTTTC. The V call is TRBV6-4, the J call TRBJ2-6; weak D call: TRBD2 (7 bases). This CDR3 spans 17 amino acids. CDR1 and CDR2 (germline): MRHNA, SNTAGT. Trimming shortened V by 2 bases and J by 2 bases, and 13 bases separated the two germline ends.

The J gene is TRBJ2-5, the V gene TRBV5-1; D unclear. Germline-derived CDR1 and CDR2 are SGHRS and YFSETQ. This CDR3 spans 16 amino acids. The V end was cut by 3 bases, the J end by 1 base, with 16 bases between. The CDR3 sequence: CASSSWTVGPQETQYF. CDR3 in DNA: TGCGCCAGCAGCTCCTGGACGGTAGGGCCCCAAGAGACCCAGTACTTC.

J is TRBJ1-4 and V is TRBV5-1; D is unresolved. The CDR3 runs to 13 residues. Germline V lookup: CDR1 SGHRS, CDR2 YFSETQ. The ends were cut back, 1 base at V and 11 bases at J, with 12 bases in the middle. For the CDR3, the DNA is TGCGCCAGCAGCTTGAGGACGGGAGGGAAACTGTTTTTT. Encoded protein: CASSLRTGGKLFF.

The rearrangement uses TRBV18 and TRBJ1-5, with D uncertain. This CDR3 has 15 residues. With 0 bases removed from V and 2 bases from J, the gap between germline ends came to 8 bases. The germline V gene has CDR1 KGHSH and CDR2 LQKENI. CDR3 coding DNA: TGTGCCAGCTCACCACCAGGCGTCGGCAATCAGCCCCAGCATTTT. Translated: CASSPPGVGNQPQHF.

This sequence joins TRBV7-2 and TRBJ2-3, with D unresolved. Between the trimmed V and J ends, which lost 1 base and 9 bases, there was a span of 5 bases. CDR1 and CDR2 from the germline V gene are SGHTA and FQGNSA. This CDR3 has 11 residues. In DNA form, the CDR3 reads TGTGCCAGCAGCTTAGAGGCAACGCAGTATTTT. Translation: CASSLEATQYF.

J is TRBJ2-7 and V is TRBV29-1; 10 nucleotides agree with TRBD2. After removal of 7 bases from V and 7 bases from J, the junction contained 16 bases not matched to a gene. This CDR3 is built from 15 residues. CDR1 and CDR2 (germline): SQVTM, ANQGSEA. CDR3 protein: CSATRGLAGDNEQYF. The DNA for the CDR3 is TGCAGCGCCACTCGTGGGCTAGCGGGGGACAATGAGCAGTACTTC.

The chain recombines TRBV7-8 with TRBJ1-5; maybe TRBD1 (6 bases). V gave up 5 bases and J gave up 5 bases, with 16 bases separating them. CDR3 length: 15 amino acids. Germline loops: CDR1 SGHVS, CDR2 FQNEAQ. This CDR3 reads CASSAPAGGDQPQHF. CDR3 in DNA: TGTGCCAGCAGCGCCCCGGCGGGGGGCGATCAGCCCCAGCATTTT.

This chain connects TRBV20-1 to TRBJ2-3; TRBD1 or TRBD2 may be the D gene (5 bases each). The CDR3 has 12 residues. The ends were cut back, 3 bases at V and 8 bases at J, with 12 bases in the middle. In germline, CDR1 is DFQATT, CDR2 SNEGSKA (reference sequence). This chain's CDR3 is CSARPGTGTQYF. The CDR3 coding sequence is TGCAGTGCTAGGCCCGGGACGGGTACGCAGTATTTT.

In the case of this clonotype: The junction and the germline gene differ at one end; a read error may be behind it. This chain's CDR3 is CASSQTQGMNTEAFF. As DNA, the CDR3 is TGCGCCAGCAGCCAAACACAGGGGATGAACACTGAAGCTTTCTTT. This sequence joins TRBV3-1 and TRBJ1-1; 7 bases map to TRBD1. Germline CDR1 LGHDT, CDR2 YNNKEL (reference sequence). The CDR3 is 15 residues long.

The chain couples TRBV6-2 or TRBV6-3 to TRBJ2-4; 10 nucleotides align to TRBD1. V was clipped by 5 bases and J by 2 bases; unmatched bases: 18. The CDR3 covers 20 residues. The V gene's germline CDR1 is MNHEY and CDR2 SVGEGT. The CDR3 region has the DNA TGTGCCAGCAGTCAAACTCGGGACAGGGGCCCTGAGGTGACCAAAAACATTCAGTACTTC. It yields the protein CASSQTRDRGPEVTKNIQYF.

The chain carries TRBV12-3 or TRBV12-4 and TRBJ2-5, with 7 bases matching TRBD1. The trim removed 4 bases at V and 3 bases at J, leaving 11 bases unmatched. This CDR3 spans 16 amino acids. The CDR3 protein is CASSWTGKNTKETQYF. DNA of the CDR3: TGTGCCAGCAGTTGGACAGGAAAAAATACAAAAGAGACCCAGTACTTC.

The chain has TRBV3-1 and TRBJ2-3; possible D gene TRBD2, 6 bases. V was clipped by 11 bases and J by 3 bases, with 21 bases between them. This CDR3 is built from 15 residues. Per the germline V gene, CDR1 is LGHDT and CDR2 is YNNKEL (reference sequence). This chain's CDR3 is CAVGGLALETDTQYF. CDR3 DNA: TGTGCCGTAGGCGGTCTAGCGTTGGAGACAGATACGCAGTATTTT.

This clonotype was counted between two and nine times. The rearrangement joins TRBV20-1 to TRBJ2-2; maybe TRBD2 (6 bases). Germline assignment: CDR1 DFQATT and CDR2 SNEGSKA (reference sequence). The CDR3 length is 16 residues. Deletions cut 1 base from V and 3 bases from J, with 15 bases between. CDR3 region: CSARALGSGHTGELFF. Written as DNA, the CDR3 is TGCAGTGCTAGAGCCTTAGGTAGCGGTCACACCGGGGAGCTGTTTTTT.

A few counts support this clonotype. The chain employs TRBV25-1 and TRBJ2-4, with 9 bases fitting TRBD1. The J call is doubtful: the DNA matches TRBJ2-7 better. The CDR3 runs 14 residues. Germline V gene data show CDR1 as MGHDK and CDR2 as SYGVNS. CDR3 nucleotides: TGTGCCAGCAGTGACTACAGGGGGCGGTTCGAGCAGTACTTC. It specifies CASSDYRGRFEQYF.

There are many counts of this clonotype. In DNA form, the CDR3 reads TGCAGTGCTATTATAGACAGGGGGTCGCGAGATACGCAGTATTTT. Protein product: CSAIIDRGSRDTQYF. The chain joins TRBV20-1 to TRBJ2-3; 9 bases map to TRBD1. Germline-derived CDR1 and CDR2 are DFQATT and SNEGSKA (reference sequence). J lost 5 bases, V lost 4 bases, and 10 bases had no gene match. The CDR3 spans 15 residues.

The chain recombines TRBV11-3 with TRBJ1-5; D gene uncertain. Trimming left V 0 bases short and J 7 bases short, with 16 bases between. There are 16 residues in the CDR3. Germline loops: CDR1 SGHNT, CDR2 YENEEA. In nucleotides, the CDR3 is TGTGCCAGCAGCTTAGATTTTCAAACTTACGGGCAGCCCCAGCATTTT. Translating it yields CASSLDFQTYGQPQHF.

There are a few counts of this clonotype. The chain recombines TRBV12-3 or TRBV12-4 with TRBJ2-5; TRBD2 might be the D (5 bases). With 4 bases removed from V and 5 bases from J, the gap between germline ends came to 17 bases. The CDR3 has 15 residues. The CDR3 loop reads CASSSKWGVAETQYF. The CDR3 region has the DNA TGTGCCAGCAGTTCGAAATGGGGAGTAGCTGAGACCCAGTACTTC.

The genes are TRBV7-9 and TRBJ2-6; D assignment may be TRBD1 or TRBD2 (6 bases each). The germline V gene encodes CDR1 SEHNR and CDR2 FQNEAQ (reference sequence). The CDR3 is 14 amino acids. The germline V and J ends were trimmed by 1 base and 10 bases, with 11 bases remaining between them. DNA for the CDR3: TGTGCCAGCAGCTTAGACAGGGCGGGGAACGTCCTGACTTTC. Its protein is CASSLDRAGNVLTF. Looking up the rest from reference TRBV7-9 and TRBJ2-6 gives the full variable domain: DTGVSQNPRHKITKRGQNVTFRCDPISEHNRLYWYRQTLGQGPEFLTYFQNEAQLEKSRLLSDRFSAERPKGSFSTLEIQRTEQGDSAMYLCASSLDRAGNVLTFGAGSRLTVL.

Comment on this clonotype: An end of the junction does not agree with germline; a read error may underlie this. The chain links TRBV7-2 to TRBJ2-2, with D perhaps matching TRBD1 or TRBD2 (5 bases each). The germline CDR1 and CDR2 sequences are SGHTA and FQGNSA. This CDR3 is 16 amino acids long. The CDR3 DNA reads as TGTGCCAGCAGCTTACTCAGCGGAGTGGGGACCGGAGAGCTGTTTTTT. This translates into CASSLLSGVGTGELFF.

The chain joins TRBV29-1 to TRBJ1-1, with D possibly matching TRBD1 (5 bases). Germline V lookup: CDR1 SQVTM, CDR2 ANQGSEA. The CDR3 has 13 residues. V was pared by 5 bases and J by 2 bases, with 12 bases between. The CDR3 DNA reads as TGCAGCGTTAATGGGGGTGGTAACACTGAAGCTTTCTTT. Residues: CSVNGGGNTEAFF.

V and J are TRBV3-1 and TRBJ2-1; 9 bases are a match to TRBD2. V lost 2 bases and J lost 5; bases outside the gene matches: 10. The CDR3 is made up of 17 amino acids. In germline, CDR1 is LGHDT, CDR2 YNNKEL (reference sequence). CDR3 bases: TGTGCCAGCAGCCAACCGAGTAGCGGGAGTTCTCACAATGAGCAGTTCTTC. This codes for CASSQPSSGSSHNEQFF.

Worth noting for this clonotype: Its ends do not fully match the called genes, so a read error is possible. CDR3 bases: TGTGCCAGCAGTATCAACTTTAAGGGTTCTGGAAGCACCATATATTTT. This codes for CASSINFKGSGSTIYF. V gene TRBV27 combines with J gene TRBJ1-3; D is unresolved. The CDR3 is made up of 16 amino acids. Germline V CDR1 and CDR2: MNHEY, SMNVEV (reference sequence).

The chain has TRBV3-1 and TRBJ1-6, with D possibly matching TRBD1 (5 bases). V lost 3 bases and J lost 7, with 16 bases in between. Germline V gene lookup returns CDR1 LGHDT and CDR2 YNNKEL (reference sequence). This CDR3 spans 16 amino acids. The CDR3 DNA reads as TGTGCCAGCAGCCAGGTGAAGGCAGGGATAAATTCACCCCTCCACTTT. Protein: CASSQVKAGINSPLHF.